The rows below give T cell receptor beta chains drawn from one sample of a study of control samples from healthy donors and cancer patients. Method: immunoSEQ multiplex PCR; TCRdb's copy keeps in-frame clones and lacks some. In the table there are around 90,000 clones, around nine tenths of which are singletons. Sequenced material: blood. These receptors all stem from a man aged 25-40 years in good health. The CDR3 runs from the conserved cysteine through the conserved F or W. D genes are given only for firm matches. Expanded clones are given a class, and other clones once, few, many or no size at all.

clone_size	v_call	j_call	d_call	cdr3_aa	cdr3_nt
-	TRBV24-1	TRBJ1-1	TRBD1	CATMGQGNTEAFF	TGTGCCACCATGGGACAGGGGAACACTGAAGCTTTCTTT
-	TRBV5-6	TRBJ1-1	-	CASSLVPDSSMNTEAFF	TGTGCCAGCAGCTTGGTCCCGGACAGTTCCATGAACACTGAAGCTTTCTTT
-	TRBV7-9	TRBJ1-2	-	CASSFLEGNYGYTF	TGTGCCAGCAGCTTCCTGGAGGGGAACTATGGCTACACCTTC
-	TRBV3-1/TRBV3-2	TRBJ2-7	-	CASSQDGGRHEQYF	TGTGCCAGCAGCCAAGACGGGGGGCGTCACGAGCAGTACTTC
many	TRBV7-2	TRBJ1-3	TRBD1	CASSMGQRNTIYF	TGTGCCAGCAGCATGGGACAGCGAAACACCATATATTTT
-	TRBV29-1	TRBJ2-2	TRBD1	CSAKTGVNTGELFF	TGCAGCGCTAAGACAGGGGTCAACACCGGGGAGCTGTTTTTT
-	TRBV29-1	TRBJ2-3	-	CSARTPTQGRTRSTDTQYF	TGCAGCGCCCGCACGCCTACCCAAGGCAGAACCCGCAGCACAGATACGCAGTATTTT
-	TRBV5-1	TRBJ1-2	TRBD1	CASSSTSTGGDYGYTF	TGCGCCAGCAGCTCAACCTCGACAGGGGGCGACTATGGCTACACCTTC
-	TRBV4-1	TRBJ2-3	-	CASSQASATDTQYF	TGCGCCAGCAGCCAAGCTAGCGCGACAGATACGCAGTATTTT
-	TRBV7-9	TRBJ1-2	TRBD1	CASSFGTGLYGYTF	TGTGCCAGCAGCTTCGGGACAGGCCTCTATGGCTACACCTTC
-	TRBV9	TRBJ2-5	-	CASSSRPGETQYF	TGTGCCAGCAGCTCTCGTCCAGGGGAGACCCAGTACTTC
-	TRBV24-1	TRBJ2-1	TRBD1	CATSGGQGTPEQFF	TGTGCCACCAGTGGGGGACAGGGGACACCTGAGCAGTTCTTC